The rows below give T cell receptor beta chains drawn from one sample of a study of cytomegalovirus exposure and HLA in healthy donors. TCRdb's copy holds only in-frame clones and misses some; the assay was immunoSEQ multiplex PCR. Of 160,000 or so clones listed, 65% to 85% are singletons. The source material was PBMCs. The origin of the receptors is a woman aged 18-29 years in good health and CMV-seronegative. The CDR3 runs from the conserved cysteine through the conserved F or W. Fields, in order: CDR3 protein, CDR3 DNA, V gene, J gene, D gene, clone size. D genes are given only for firm matches. Clone sizes are given selectively: once, few, many, or a class where the clone is expanded.

CDR3aa: CASSYDVREPEYF
CDR3nt: TGTGCCAGCAGCTACGACGTTAGGGAGCCTGAGTACTTC
v_gene: TRBV5-4
j_gene: TRBJ2-7
d_gene: -
abundance: -

CDR3aa: CASSSGQNALVVDF
CDR3nt: TGTGCCAGCAGCTCTGGACAGAATGCCCTAGTCGTGGACTTC
v_gene: TRBV5-4
j_gene: TRBJ2-5
d_gene: -
abundance: -

CDR3aa: CASSELAGGPGELFF
CDR3nt: TGCGCCAGCAGCGAACTAGCGGGGGGGCCCGGGGAGCTGTTTTTT
v_gene: TRBV5-1
j_gene: TRBJ2-2
d_gene: TRBD2
abundance: -

CDR3aa: CASSLGGYSGVSYEQYF
CDR3nt: TGTGCCAGCAGCTTAGGAGGGTACTCGGGGGTCTCCTACGAGCAGTACTTC
v_gene: TRBV11-2
j_gene: TRBJ2-7
d_gene: -
abundance: -

CDR3aa: CASSLGTANYGYTF
CDR3nt: TGTGCCAGCAGCTTGGGGACAGCTAACTATGGCTACACCTTC
v_gene: TRBV11-2
j_gene: TRBJ1-2
d_gene: TRBD1
abundance: -

CDR3aa: CASSASGRRNEQFF
CDR3nt: TGTGCCAGCAGCGCTAGCGGGAGGAGGAATGAGCAGTTCTTC
v_gene: TRBV7-8
j_gene: TRBJ2-1
d_gene: TRBD2
abundance: few

CDR3aa: CASSPAWLGQETQYF
CDR3nt: TGCGCCAGCAGCCCCGCTTGGCTAGGCCAAGAGACCCAGTACTTC
v_gene: TRBV10-2
j_gene: TRBJ2-5
d_gene: -
abundance: -

CDR3aa: CASSCFDRVEDSEAFF
CDR3nt: TGTGCCAGCAGCTGCTTTGACAGGGTCGAGGACTCTGAAGCTTTCTTT
v_gene: TRBV7-6
j_gene: TRBJ1-1
d_gene: TRBD1
abundance: -

CDR3aa: CASSISYRGPGQPQHF
CDR3nt: TGTGCCAGCAGTATCTCATACAGGGGGCCGGGTCAGCCCCAGCATTTT
v_gene: TRBV28
j_gene: TRBJ1-5
d_gene: TRBD1
abundance: once

CDR3aa: CASGLSGTVGEKLFF
CDR3nt: TGCGCCAGCGGCCTCTCCGGGACAGTAGGAGAAAAACTGTTTTTT
v_gene: TRBV5-1
j_gene: TRBJ1-4
d_gene: TRBD1
abundance: -

CDR3aa: CASSVLRLATNEKLFF
CDR3nt: TGTGCCAGCAGTGTCTTGAGACTCGCAACTAATGAAAAACTGTTTTTT
v_gene: TRBV2
j_gene: TRBJ1-4
d_gene: -
abundance: -

CDR3aa: CASSRQGGQPQHF
CDR3nt: TGTGCCAGTAGTCGTCAGGGCGGTCAGCCCCAGCATTTT
v_gene: TRBV19
j_gene: TRBJ1-5
d_gene: -
abundance: -

CDR3aa: CASSIQGEIQHF
CDR3nt: TGTGCCAGCAGTATACAGGGGGAAATCCAGCATTTT
v_gene: TRBV2
j_gene: TRBJ1-5
d_gene: TRBD1
abundance: few

CDR3aa: CASSYPDSAQGYTF
CDR3nt: TGTGCCAGCAGTTACCCCGACAGTGCTCAGGGCTACACCTTC
v_gene: TRBV6-6
j_gene: TRBJ1-2
d_gene: -
abundance: -

CDR3aa: CASGGHLNTEAFF
CDR3nt: TGTGCCAGTGGTGGACACTTGAACACTGAAGCTTTCTTT
v_gene: TRBV19
j_gene: TRBJ1-1
d_gene: -
abundance: -

CDR3aa: CASSNPRERGYNEQFF
CDR3nt: TGTGCCAGCAGTAACCCCCGGGAGCGGGGATACAATGAGCAGTTCTTC
v_gene: TRBV6-6
j_gene: TRBJ2-1
d_gene: TRBD2
abundance: -

CDR3aa: CASSYNRDRAYEQYF
CDR3nt: TGTGCCAGCAGCTATAACCGGGACAGGGCCTACGAGCAGTACTTC
v_gene: TRBV6-5
j_gene: TRBJ2-7
d_gene: TRBD1
abundance: -

CDR3aa: CASSVGGFDGYTF
CDR3nt: TGTGCCAGCAGTGTAGGAGGTTTCGATGGCTACACCTTC
v_gene: TRBV2
j_gene: TRBJ1-2
d_gene: -
abundance: -

CDR3aa: CASSGGGTGSSNQPQHF
CDR3nt: TGTGCCAGCAGTGGGGGAGGGACAGGCTCCAGCAATCAGCCCCAGCATTTT
v_gene: TRBV6-1
j_gene: TRBJ1-5
d_gene: TRBD1
abundance: -

CDR3aa: CASSYTEQGGQLFF
CDR3nt: TGTGCCAGCAGTTACACCGAACAGGGGGGACAGCTGTTTTTT
v_gene: TRBV6-6
j_gene: TRBJ2-2
d_gene: TRBD1
abundance: -

CDR3aa: CASSYSTTSGGEQYF
CDR3nt: TGTGCCAGCAGTTACTCGACGACTAGCGGGGGCGAGCAGTACTTC
v_gene: TRBV6-5
j_gene: TRBJ2-7
d_gene: TRBD2
abundance: -

CDR3aa: CASSWTGGALNEQFF
CDR3nt: TGTGCCAGCAGTTGGACAGGGGGCGCATTAAATGAGCAGTTCTTC
v_gene: TRBV7-9
j_gene: TRBJ2-1
d_gene: TRBD1
abundance: -

CDR3aa: CASLVAEKLFF
CDR3nt: TGTGCCAGCCTCGTAGCTGAAAAACTGTTTTTT
v_gene: TRBV2
j_gene: TRBJ1-4
d_gene: -
abundance: -

CDR3aa: CASTRGYGYTF
CDR3nt: TGTGCCAGCACCAGGGGGTATGGCTACACCTTC
v_gene: TRBV28
j_gene: TRBJ1-2
d_gene: TRBD1
abundance: -

CDR3aa: CASSQGAVQETQYF
CDR3nt: TGCGCCAGCAGCCAGGGAGCGGTACAAGAGACCCAGTACTTC
v_gene: TRBV4-1
j_gene: TRBJ2-5
d_gene: -
abundance: -

CDR3aa: CASSSGQGRSEAFF
CDR3nt: TGCGCCAGCAGCTCGGGACAGGGGAGGTCTGAAGCTTTCTTT
v_gene: TRBV5-1
j_gene: TRBJ1-1
d_gene: TRBD1
abundance: -

CDR3aa: CASRNDRGLNQPQHF
CDR3nt: TGTGCCAGCAGGAATGACAGGGGGCTTAATCAGCCCCAGCATTTT
v_gene: TRBV6-1
j_gene: TRBJ1-5
d_gene: TRBD1
abundance: -

CDR3aa: CASSPSTGNYGYTF
CDR3nt: TGTGCCAGCTCACCATCCACAGGGAACTATGGCTACACCTTC
v_gene: TRBV18
j_gene: TRBJ1-2
d_gene: -
abundance: -

CDR3aa: CAIRGTGSSYNEQFF
CDR3nt: TGTGCCATCAGGGGGACAGGGTCCTCCTACAATGAGCAGTTCTTC
v_gene: TRBV10-3
j_gene: TRBJ2-1
d_gene: TRBD1
abundance: -

CDR3aa: CASSVLPRLVRETQYF
CDR3nt: TGTGCCAGCAGTGTTCTACCACGACTAGTCCGCGAGACCCAGTACTTC
v_gene: TRBV6-1
j_gene: TRBJ2-5
d_gene: -
abundance: -

CDR3aa: CASSYSLPQGKGGYTF
CDR3nt: TGTGCCAGCAGTTACTCCCTTCCCCAGGGGAAAGGGGGCTACACCTTC
v_gene: TRBV6-5
j_gene: TRBJ1-2
d_gene: -
abundance: -

CDR3aa: CASSLQINTEAFF
CDR3nt: TGTGCCAGCAGCTTACAGATAAACACTGAAGCTTTCTTT
v_gene: TRBV6-5
j_gene: TRBJ1-1
d_gene: -
abundance: -

CDR3aa: CASSLLGSINNEQFF
CDR3nt: TGTGCCAGCAGCTTATTGGGCAGCATTAACAATGAGCAGTTCTTC
v_gene: TRBV7-9
j_gene: TRBJ2-1
d_gene: -
abundance: -

CDR3aa: CSVEANRDLTEAFF
CDR3nt: TGCAGCGTCGAAGCAAACAGGGATTTAACTGAAGCTTTCTTT
v_gene: TRBV29-1
j_gene: TRBJ1-1
d_gene: -
abundance: -